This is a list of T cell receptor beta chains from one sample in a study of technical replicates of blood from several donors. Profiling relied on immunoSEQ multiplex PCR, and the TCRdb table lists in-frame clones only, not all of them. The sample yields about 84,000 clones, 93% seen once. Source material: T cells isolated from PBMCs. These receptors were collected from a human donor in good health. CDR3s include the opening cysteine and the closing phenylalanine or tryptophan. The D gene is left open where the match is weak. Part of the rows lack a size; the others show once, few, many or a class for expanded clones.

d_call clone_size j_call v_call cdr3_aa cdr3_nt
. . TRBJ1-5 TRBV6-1 CASSDGGNQPQHF TGTGCCAGCAGTGACGGGGGCAATCAGCCCCAGCATTTT
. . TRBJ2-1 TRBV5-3 CARSVSCNEQFF TGTGCCAGAAGCGTGTCCTGCAATGAGCAGTTCTTC
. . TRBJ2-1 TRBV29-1 CSVDTDTANEQFF TGCAGCGTCGATACCGACACCGCAAATGAGCAGTTCTTC
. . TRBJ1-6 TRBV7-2 CASGVGGYLGSPLHF TGTGCCAGCGGGGTTGGGGGCTACCTCGGTTCACCCCTCCACTTT
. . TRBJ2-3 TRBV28 CASSPRDVWGRGTDTQYF TGTGCCAGCAGTCCGAGGGACGTTTGGGGGCGAGGCACAGATACGCAGTATTTT
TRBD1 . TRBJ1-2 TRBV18 CASSPGTGYGYTF TGTGCCAGCTCACCAGGGACAGGGTATGGCTACACCTTC
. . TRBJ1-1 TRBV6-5 CASSRNTEAFF TGTGCCAGCAGTCGGAACACTGAAGCTTTCTTT
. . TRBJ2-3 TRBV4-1 CASSKVPGADTQYF TGCGCCAGCAGCAAAGTCCCCGGTGCAGATACGCAGTATTTT
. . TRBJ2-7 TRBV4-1 CASSQFHGSYEQYF TGCGCCAGCAGCCAATTTCACGGGTCCTACGAGCAGTACTTC
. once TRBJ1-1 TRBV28 CASSPRGRNTEAFF TGTGCCAGCAGTCCCCGGGGGAGGAACACTGAAGCTTTCTTT
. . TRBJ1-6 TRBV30 CAWGYQGLNSPLHF TGTGCCTGGGGGTACCAGGGACTAAATTCACCCCTCCACTTT
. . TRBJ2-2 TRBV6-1 CASSERPRYTGELFF TGTGCCAGCAGTGAACGTCCCAGATACACCGGGGAGCTGTTTTTT
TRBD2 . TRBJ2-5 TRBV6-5 CASRGLAGGETQYF TGTGCCAGCAGGGGACTAGCGGGAGGAGAGACCCAGTACTTC
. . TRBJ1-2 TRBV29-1 CSVDWETHYGYTF TGCAGCGTTGATTGGGAGACCCACTATGGCTACACCTTC
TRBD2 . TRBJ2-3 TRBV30 CAWSTGPLTSGSVTSTDTQYF TGTGCCTGGAGTACCGGGCCCCTGACTAGCGGGAGTGTAACTAGCACAGATACGCAGTATTTT
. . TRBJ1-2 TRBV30 CAWQKDSLTLLYGYTF TGTGCCTGGCAAAAGGACAGCCTTACCCTACTCTATGGCTACACCTTC
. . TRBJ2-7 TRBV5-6 CASSRPAGNEQYF TGTGCCAGCAGTAGACCGGCAGGAAACGAGCAGTACTTC
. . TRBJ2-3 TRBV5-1 CASSSRGGVELRTDTQYF TGCGCCAGCAGCTCTCGAGGGGGGGTAGAGCTACGCACAGATACGCAGTATTTT
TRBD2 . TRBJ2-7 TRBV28 CASRLAESYEQYF TGTGCCAGCAGACTAGCGGAATCCTACGAGCAGTACTTC
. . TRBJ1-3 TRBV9 CASSKDSSGNTIYF TGTGCCAGCTCGAAGGACAGCTCTGGAAACACCATATATTTT
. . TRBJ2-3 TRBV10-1 CASSEGGYTDTQYF TGCGCCAGCAGTGAAGGAGGTTACACAGATACGCAGTATTTT
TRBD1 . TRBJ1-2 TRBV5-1 CASSALPGQGDYGYTF TGCGCCAGCAGCGCATTACCGGGACAGGGTGACTATGGCTACACCTTC
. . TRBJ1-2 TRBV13 CASSLGPGNYGYTF TGTGCCAGCAGCTTAGGTCCAGGGAACTATGGCTACACCTTC
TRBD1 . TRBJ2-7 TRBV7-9 CASSFVTGGSYEQYF TGTGCCAGCAGCTTTGTGACAGGGGGTTCCTACGAGCAGTACTTC
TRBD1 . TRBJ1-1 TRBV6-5 CATGVRTEAFF TGTGCTACAGGGGTTCGAACTGAAGCTTTCTTT
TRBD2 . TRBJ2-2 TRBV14 CASSSLGGGTSGELFF TGTGCCAGCAGCTCCCTTGGGGGGGGTACGAGCGGGGAGCTGTTTTTT
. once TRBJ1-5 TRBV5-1 CASSLERGNQPQHF TGCGCCAGCAGCTTGGAGCGGGGAAATCAGCCCCAGCATTTT
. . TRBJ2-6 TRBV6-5 CASNTGSGANVLTF TGTGCCAGCAATACCGGGTCTGGGGCCAACGTCCTGACTTTC
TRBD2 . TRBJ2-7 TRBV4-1 CASSFRGDLSGEQYF TGCGCCAGCAGCTTCCGGGGGGATTTGTCTGGCGAGCAGTACTTC
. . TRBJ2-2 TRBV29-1 CSVASTVANTGELFF TGCAGCGTTGCCTCGACTGTGGCGAACACCGGGGAGCTGTTTTTT
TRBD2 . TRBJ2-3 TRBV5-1 CASSSRLAGSITDTQYF TGCGCCAGCAGCTCTAGACTAGCGGGTTCGATCACAGATACGCAGTATTTT
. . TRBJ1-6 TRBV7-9 CASNQAGGNSPLHF TGTGCCAGCAACCAAGCGGGGGGTAATTCACCCCTCCACTTT
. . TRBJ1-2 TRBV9 CASSASPFGGNGYTF TGTGCCAGCAGCGCGAGCCCTTTCGGAGGGAATGGCTACACCTTC
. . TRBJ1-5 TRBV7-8 CASSLAGSQPQHF TGTGCCAGCAGCTTAGCGGGGAGTCAGCCCCAGCATTTT
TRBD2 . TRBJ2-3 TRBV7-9 CASSWPLAASTDTQYF TGTGCCAGCAGCTGGCCCCTAGCGGCTAGCACAGATACGCAGTATTTT
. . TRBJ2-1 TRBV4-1 CASSHLGGGDNEQFF TGCGCCAGCAGCCACCTAGGGGGTGGGGACAATGAGCAGTTCTTC
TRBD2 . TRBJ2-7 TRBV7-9 CASSPGLAGAYEQYF TGTGCCAGCAGCCCAGGACTAGCGGGGGCTTACGAGCAGTACTTC
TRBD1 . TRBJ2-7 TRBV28 CASRETGGNEQYF TGTGCCAGCCGGGAGACAGGGGGCAACGAGCAGTACTTC
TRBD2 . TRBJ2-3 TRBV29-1 CSAIPGLAGGTDTQYF TGCAGCGCAATTCCGGGACTAGCGGGGGGCACAGATACGCAGTATTTT
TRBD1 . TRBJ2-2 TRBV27 CASSLWQGARTGELFF TGTGCCAGCAGTTTATGGCAGGGGGCGCGCACCGGGGAGCTGTTTTTT
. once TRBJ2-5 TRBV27 CARPRDCCLETQYF TGTGCCCGCCCCCGGGACTGCTGTTTGGAGACCCAGTACTTC
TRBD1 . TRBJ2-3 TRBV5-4 CASSLAGQGSTDTQYF TGTGCCAGCAGCTTGGCGGGACAGGGGAGCACAGATACGCAGTATTTT
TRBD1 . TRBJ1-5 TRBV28 CASRIRDSEYQPQHF TGTGCCAGCAGGATCCGGGACAGCGAGTATCAGCCCCAGCATTTT
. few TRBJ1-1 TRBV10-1 CASSEWGETEAFF TGCGCCAGCAGTGAATGGGGGGAGACTGAAGCTTTCTTT
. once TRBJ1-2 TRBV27 CASREQGNYGYTF TGTGCCAGCAGGGAACAGGGTAACTATGGCTACACCTTC
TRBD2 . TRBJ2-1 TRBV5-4 CASSTGGGYNEQFF TGTGCCAGCAGTACGGGGGGGGGCTACAATGAGCAGTTCTTC
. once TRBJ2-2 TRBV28 CASSWTPTWELFF TGTGCCAGCAGTTGGACTCCCACCTGGGAGCTGTTTTTT
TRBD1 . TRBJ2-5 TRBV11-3 CASSFLGQGKTQYF TGTGCCAGCAGCTTCTTAGGACAGGGGAAGACCCAGTACTTC
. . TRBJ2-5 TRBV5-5 CASGLNEETQYF TGTGCCAGCGGCCTTAACGAAGAGACCCAGTACTTC
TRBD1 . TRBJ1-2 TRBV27 CASRRQGTGYGYTF TGTGCCAGCAGGAGACAGGGCACAGGCTATGGCTACACCTTC
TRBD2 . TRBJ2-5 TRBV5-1 CASSPGGANMKETQYF TGCGCCAGCAGCCCCGGGGGGGCAAATATGAAAGAGACCCAGTACTTC
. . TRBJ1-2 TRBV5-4 CASSWGSNYGYTF TGTGCCAGCAGCTGGGGCAGTAACTATGGCTACACCTTC